What follows are 28 T cell receptor beta chains derived from one specimen sequenced in a study of blood T cells in healthy people across ages. It was with a sample-barcoded 5' primer and a J-beta primer mix that a second PCR of about 6 to 11 cycles was run. TCRdb independently ran MiXCR on the 5' RACE reads; one entry per CDR3 protein. The data hold hundreds of thousands of distinct CDR3 sequences, with 29% observed a single time. The source material was blood. Every receptor here comes from a woman over 75 in good health.

There are many counts of this clonotype. The J gene is TRBJ2-4, the V gene TRBV11-2; 9 bases line up with TRBD2. Germline V gene sequence: CDR1 SGHAT, CDR2 FQNNGV. V shed 4 bases, J shed 0 bases, and the junction held 1 base outside the gene matches. The CDR3 has 15 amino acids. CDR3 residues: CASSSSGVAKNIQYF. CDR3 coding DNA: TGTGCCAGCAGCTCTAGCGGGGTAGCCAAAAACATTCAGTACTTC.

This clonotype came up many times. The CDR3 DNA is TGTGCCAGCAGCTTTACAAGTTCTCTAAGCAATCAGCCCCAGCATTTT. It specifies CASSFTSSLSNQPQHF. The genes are TRBV5-5 and TRBJ1-5; D is uncertain. From germline, CDR1 is SGHKS and CDR2 YYEKEE (reference sequence). This CDR3 has 16 amino acids. V lost 2 bases, J lost 1 base, and 13 bases lay in between.

The V call is TRBV18, the J call TRBJ2-7, with D perhaps matching TRBD1 (7 bases). The CDR3 runs to 17 residues. V was clipped by 3 bases and J by 5 bases, with 23 bases between them. Germline V lookup: CDR1 KGHSH, CDR2 LQKENI. The CDR3 DNA follows: TGTGCCAGCTCACCCATCGCCGGGGGACAGTCGGGAAACGAGCAGTACTTC. Residues: CASSPIAGGQSGNEQYF.

Note on this clonotype: A much more abundant neighbour one base away suggests this may be a read error. The chain couples TRBV29-1 to TRBJ2-7; 10 bases fit TRBD2. The CDR3 consists of 15 residues. V trimming: 6 bases; J trimming: 4 bases; junction bases outside the gene matches: 12. Germline CDR1 and CDR2: SQVTM and ANQGSEA. The CDR3, as DNA: TGCAGCGTCGGCACCTGGTTAGCGGGGGGTTACGAGCAGTACTTC. Amino acids: CSVGTWLAGGYEQYF.

This clonotype was seen many times. V is TRBV27 and J is TRBJ1-5; 7 bases agree with TRBD1. The CDR3 is 14 amino acids. Germline CDR1 MNHEY, CDR2 SMNVEV (reference sequence). J gave up 4 bases and V 5 bases, and 5 bases lay outside the gene matches. CDR3 loop: CASSQGGWNQPQHF. The CDR3 bases are TGTGCCAGCAGTCAGGGGGGTTGGAATCAGCCCCAGCATTTT.

Only a few counts were recorded for this clonotype. This sequence may be a read error, since a much larger clone differs from it by one base. This chain joins TRBV7-9 and TRBJ2-5, with D tentatively TRBD2 (6 bases). The CDR3 runs 17 residues. Germline CDR1 and CDR2: SEHNR and FQNEAQ (reference sequence). For the CDR3, the DNA is TGTGCCGGCAGCTTACCCATTGGGAGGCAGGCCATCGGGGAGCAGTACTTC. It encodes CAGSLPIGRQAIGEQYF.

Comments on this clonotype: This sequence may be a read error, since a much larger clone differs from it by one base. The chain couples TRBV11-2 to TRBJ2-7; 10 bases are shared with TRBD1. With 4 bases clipped from V and 3 bases from J, the junction kept 12 bases outside the gene matches. From germline, CDR1 is SGHAT and CDR2 FQNNGV. This CDR3 contains 17 residues. The CDR3 DNA follows: TGTGCCAGCAGCTCTCAATGGGCCTGGACAGGGGGCTACGAGCAGTACTTC. The encoded protein is CASSSQWAWTGGYEQYF.

This clonotype was found many times. The chain couples TRBV6-2 or TRBV6-3 to TRBJ1-5; tentative D call: TRBD1 (6 bases). Germline V CDR1 and CDR2: MNHEY, SVGEGT. V dropped 7 bases and J dropped 6 bases, with 13 bases sitting between them. CDR3 length: 13 residues. CDR3: CASTSQGRQPQHF. Written as DNA, the CDR3 is TGTGCCAGCACTTCACAGGGACGTCAGCCCCAGCATTTT.

A few counts support this clonotype. The CDR3 DNA reads as TGTGCCAGCAGACTTTCCGGGGGCCCTAGCACAGATACGCAGTATTTT. Protein product: CASRLSGGPSTDTQYF. The chain recombines TRBV3-1 with TRBJ2-3; possibly TRBD1 or TRBD2 for D (6 bases each). Germline values: CDR1 LGHDT, CDR2 YNNKEL (reference sequence). CDR3 length equals 16 residues. Trimming removed 6 bases at V and 0 bases at J, with 16 bases between.

On this clonotype itself: This clone may be a read error of a much larger clone one base away. J is TRBJ2-5 and V is TRBV6-6; perhaps TRBD1 as D (5 bases). The CDR3 contains 11 residues. Germline V gives CDR1 MNHNY, CDR2 SVGAGI (reference sequence). Trimming removed 5 bases from V and 11 bases from J, with 12 bases in between. CDR3 protein: CASSRGTEQYF. CDR3 bases: TGTGCCAGCAGTAGGGGTACTGAGCAGTACTTC.

V gene TRBV6-1 combines with J gene TRBJ1-5; a possible D gene is TRBD1 (6 bases). Germline lookup yields CDR1 MNHNS and CDR2 SASEGT. The CDR3 loop spans 16 amino acids. V lost 2 bases and J lost 0, with 11 bases in between. The CDR3 protein is CASSERGFASNQPQHF. In nucleotides, the CDR3 is TGTGCCAGCAGTGAAAGGGGGTTTGCTAGCAATCAGCCCCAGCATTTT.

This clonotype turned up a few times. The chain is built from TRBV20-1 and TRBJ1-2; the match to TRBD1 covers 7 bases. The CDR3 length is 15 residues. V lost 2 bases to trimming and J lost 8 bases; unmatched junction nucleotides: 14. Germline CDR1 DFQATT, CDR2 SNEGSKA (reference sequence). CDR3 protein: CSARLALGGGSGYTF. The CDR3 DNA reads as TGCAGTGCTAGACTGGCTTTAGGGGGCGGCAGCGGCTACACCTTC.

Many counts were recorded for this clonotype. This rearrangement joins TRBV5-1 to TRBJ1-2; 7 bases agree with TRBD1. The length of the CDR3 is 14 residues. Germline trimming cut 4 bases from V and 8 bases from J; bases unmatched to any gene: 11. Looked up from germline, CDR1 is SGHRS and CDR2 is YFSETQ. The CDR3 nucleotides read TGCGCCAGCAGCCCCCTCGGGACAGCTTTAGGCTACACCTTC. Translated, it gives CASSPLGTALGYTF.

With respect to this clonotype: A much larger clone differs from this one at a single base, so this may be a read error. The chain links TRBV6-6 to TRBJ2-7; 12 positions match TRBD2. Germline assignment: CDR1 MNHNY and CDR2 SVGAGI (reference sequence). J lost 7 bases, V lost 5 bases, and 12 bases had no gene match. This CDR3 contains 16 residues. The CDR3 DNA reads as TGTGCCAGCAGTCCTCCGGCGGGACTAGCGGGTTATGAGCAGTACTTC. Translated: CASSPPAGLAGYEQYF.

This clonotype has at least ten counts. The rearrangement joins TRBV20-1 to TRBJ2-5; unclear D gene. This CDR3 spans 11 amino acids. Deletions cut 6 bases from V and 5 bases from J, with 10 bases between. Germline lookup yields CDR1 DFQATT and CDR2 SNEGSKA (reference sequence). In nucleotides, the CDR3 is TGCAGTGCCGACCTGGGGGAGACCCAGTACTTC. Translated, it gives CSADLGETQYF.

The table lists this clonotype with a few counts. V gene TRBV11-2 combines with J gene TRBJ1-2; no reliable D call. The CDR3 is made up of 13 amino acids. Trimming shortened V by 0 bases and J by 5 bases, and 7 bases separated the two germline ends. Germline-derived CDR1 and CDR2 are SGHAT and FQNNGV. The CDR3 reads CASSLDLKYGYTF. CDR3 coding DNA: TGTGCCAGCAGCTTAGATTTAAAGTATGGCTACACCTTC.

Turning to this clonotype: The junction and the germline gene differ at one end; a read error may be behind it. This chain links TRBV20-1 with TRBJ1-5; D perhaps matches TRBD1 (5 bases). The CDR3 sequence is 14 residues long. Germline CDR1 and CDR2: DFQATT and SNEGSKA (reference sequence). CDR3 amino acids: CSAGDGQGGQPQHF. CDR3 DNA: TGCAGTGCTGGAGATGGGCAGGGCGGTCAGCCCCAGCATTTT.

Regarding this clonotype: This sequence may be a read error, since a much larger clone differs from it by one base. The CDR3, as DNA: TGCAGTGCTAGCTTGAATAGAGGAAATGAGCAGTTCTTC. Protein: CSASLNRGNEQFF. The gene calls are TRBV20-1 and TRBJ2-1; unclear D gene. CDR1 is DFQATT, CDR2 SNEGSKA, per germline (reference sequence). Trimming took 3 bases from V and 7 from J, leaving 13 bases between them. There are 13 residues in the CDR3.

Turning to this clonotype: A much bigger clone sits one base away, suggesting this may be a read error. The CDR3 protein is CASTLAPFYGYTF. The DNA for the CDR3 is TGTGCCAGCACCCTGGCGCCATTCTATGGCTACACCTTC. The rearrangement uses TRBV11-2 and TRBJ1-2; D is uncertain. Germline lookup yields CDR1 SGHAT and CDR2 FQNNGV. The V end lost 7 bases, the J end lost 4 bases, and 13 bases lay between the germline ends. The CDR3 is 13 amino acids.

This clonotype has just a few counts. The V gene is TRBV3-1, the J gene TRBJ1-6; D remains ambiguous. CDR1 is LGHDT, CDR2 YNNKEL, per germline (reference sequence). V was pared by 4 bases and J by 9 bases, with 13 bases between. CDR3 length equals 14 residues. The CDR3 DNA reads TGTGCCAGCAGCCCCCCGGGTGGTAGTTCACCCCTCCACTTT. This codes for CASSPPGGSSPLHF.

Only a few counts were recorded for this clonotype. The genes are TRBV15 and TRBJ2-7; 10 nucleotides match TRBD2. The CDR3 length is 17 residues. Trimming at V came to 3 bases and at J to 0 bases, leaving 8 bases not matched to a gene. Germline loops: CDR1 LNHNV, CDR2 YYDKDF (reference sequence). The DNA of the CDR3 is TGTGCCACCAGCAGGGATCGACTAGCGGGCAGCTCCTACGAGCAGTACTTC. Translation gives CATSRDRLAGSSYEQYF.

This clonotype has a handful of counts. The chain joins TRBV20-1 to TRBJ1-1; D gene ambiguous. Germline V gene lookup returns CDR1 DFQATT and CDR2 SNEGSKA (reference sequence). The CDR3 length is 12 residues. V was shortened by 6 bases and J by 1 base, with 9 bases between the two germline ends. Written as DNA, the CDR3 is TGCAGTGCCAAGACAAGGAACACTGAAGCTTTCTTT. Its translation: CSAKTRNTEAFF.

There are many counts of this clonotype. The chain uses TRBV12-3 or TRBV12-4 and TRBJ2-1; D may be TRBD2 (7 bases). Deletions cut 6 bases from V and 2 bases from J, with 14 bases between. CDR3 size: 15 residues. Here the CDR3 reads CASSSREGAYNEQFF. The CDR3 coding sequence is TGTGCCAGCAGCTCAAGGGAGGGGGCCTACAATGAGCAGTTCTTC.

The CDR3 bases are TGTGCCAGCAGCTCAAGCCTCCAAGAGACCCAGTACTTC. It encodes CASSSSLQETQYF. The chain employs TRBV7-6 and TRBJ2-5, with no clear D. The germline gives CDR1 SGHVS, CDR2 FNYEAQ. V dropped 4 bases and J dropped 1 base, with 7 bases sitting between them. This CDR3 has 13 residues.

Comment on this clonotype: This clone may be a read error of a much larger clone one base away. Written as DNA, the CDR3 is TGTGCCAGCAGCCCCCAAGGACAGGGGAGCTCCTACAAGGAGCAGTTCTTC. It is translated as CASSPQGQGSSYKEQFF. The chain links TRBV7-9 to TRBJ2-1, with TRBD1 matching 9 bases. The germline V gene has CDR1 SEHNR and CDR2 FQNEAQ (reference sequence). The CDR3 loop spans 17 amino acids. Combining the CDR3 with reference TRBV7-9 and TRBJ2-1 gives the whole variable domain DTGVSQNPRHKITKRGQNVTFRCDPISEHNRLYWYRQTLGQGPEFLTYFQNEAQLEKSRLLSDRFSAERPKGSFSTLEIQRTEQGDSAMYLCASSPQGQGSSYKEQFFGPGTRLTVL.

A few counts support this clonotype. The gene calls are TRBV7-9 and TRBJ2-5, with 10 bases identical to TRBD2. This CDR3 comprises 18 residues. CDR1 is SEHNR, CDR2 FQNEAQ, per germline (reference sequence). The V segment lost 1 base and the J segment 11 bases; nucleotides outside the gene matches: 19. The CDR3 is CASSLGTLSGGKDNEQYF. CDR3 in DNA: TGTGCCAGCAGCTTAGGCACCCTTAGCGGGGGGAAAGACAATGAGCAGTACTTC. Combining the CDR3 with reference TRBV7-9 and TRBJ2-5 gives the whole variable domain DTGVSQNPRHKITKRGQNVTFRCDPISEHNRLYWYRQTLGQGPEFLTYFQNEAQLEKSRLLSDRFSAERPKGSFSTLEIQRTEQGDSAMYLCASSLGTLSGGKDNEQYFGPGTRLLVL.

This chain uses TRBV29-1 with TRBJ2-7, with a tentative D call TRBD1 (5 bases). The CDR3 runs 11 residues. CDR1 is SQVTM, CDR2 ANQGSEA, per germline. V was pared by 7 bases and J by 10 bases, with 17 bases between. The CDR3 bases are TGCAGCGCTGAGCAGGGAAGAGCCCAGTACTTC. Its protein product is CSAEQGRAQYF.

CDR3 sequence: CSARTGWTEAFF. The CDR3, as DNA: TGCAGTGCTAGGACAGGGTGGACTGAAGCTTTCTTT. The chain is built from TRBV20-1 and TRBJ1-1; 7 bases align to TRBD1. The CDR3 contains 12 residues. Germline CDR1 DFQATT, CDR2 SNEGSKA (reference sequence). The V and J ends lost 3 bases and 5 bases, in that order; junction bases with no gene match: 3.